This T cell receptor (beta chain) was identified in a study of neurological immune-mediated disorders. Notes on the study in general: The authors found no clinical or MRI feature associated with the multiple sclerosis repertoire cluster.

By 5'RACE with 10-nucleotide random UMIs, the cDNA was made. MiXCR, run by TCRdb on the 5' RACE reads, gives a single entry per CDR3 protein. The table includes about 80,000 distinct CDR3 sequences, approximately 5.8% detected once. Time point described: longitudinal time-point 2. The CDR3 spans 16 residues. Germline V gene sequence: CDR1 SGHRS, CDR2 YFSETQ. Trimming removed 0 bases from V and 3 bases from J; junction bases left unmatched: 4. Many counts were recorded for this clonotype. Its matching antigen is unknown. This sequence was found in an older woman with multiple sclerosis. Sequenced sample: PBMCs. The V gene is TRBV5-1, the J gene TRBJ2-2, with TRBD1 matching over 8 bases. CDR3 residues: CASSLAGQDYTGELFF. The CDR3 bases are TGCGCCAGCAGCTTGGCGGGACAGGACTACACCGGGGAGCTGTTTTTT.